These 32 T cell receptor beta chains were sequenced from one sample in a study of blood T cell repertoires in COVID-19. TCRdb keeps only in-frame clones here, not all; method: immunoSEQ multiplex PCR. The sample has fewer than 250,000 clones, 85% to 90% seen once; the top ten hold roughly 15%. Sequenced material: PBMCs or T cells enriched from blood (not recorded which). The receptors stem from a man between 25 and 39 years old who had been exposed to COVID-19.

V usage is TRBV5-6 and J usage is TRBJ2-3; 7 positions agree with TRBD1. The CDR3 consists of 17 residues. Losses at the gene ends were 2 bases for V and 2 bases for J; bases not matched to a gene: 11. Germline CDR1 and CDR2: SGHDT and YYEEEE. CDR3 in amino acids: CASSLSPTGVDTDTQYF. In DNA form, the CDR3 reads TGTGCCAGCAGCTTAAGCCCCACAGGGGTTGACACAGATACGCAGTATTTT.

CDR3 nucleotides: TGTGCCAGCAGCGTAGACCAGGGGGAGGTGTTTGGGCTAAACTATGGCTACACCTTC. This encodes CASSVDQGEVFGLNYGYTF. The chain uses TRBV9 and TRBJ1-2, with TRBD1 identical over 7 bases. The CDR3 spans 19 residues. J was trimmed by 2 bases and V by 0 bases; bases with no gene match: 16. CDR1 SGDLS and CDR2 YYNGEE come from the germline V gene.

The chain combines TRBV19 with TRBJ1-2; tentative D call: TRBD1 (6 bases). From germline, CDR1 is LNHDA and CDR2 SQIVND (reference sequence). The V and J ends lost 5 bases and 0 bases respectively, with 13 bases between them. The CDR3 length is 15 residues. The CDR3: CASSVQGYSNYGYTF. The DNA of the CDR3 is TGTGCCAGTAGTGTACAGGGTTATTCTAACTATGGCTACACCTTC.

The chain joins TRBV11-2 to TRBJ2-3, with D possibly TRBD2 on 7 matching bases. Trimming removed 6 bases at V and 1 base at J, with 20 bases between. Looked up from germline, CDR1 is SGHAT and CDR2 is FQNNGV. This CDR3 comprises 17 residues. The CDR3 sequence is CASRLGGGAGGTDTQYF. The DNA for the CDR3 is TGTGCCAGCAGATTGGGGGGCGGCGCGGGAGGCACAGATACGCAGTATTTT.

The chain combines TRBV18 with TRBJ1-5; TRBD1 might be the D (5 bases). CDR1 and CDR2 from the germline V gene are KGHSH and LQKENI. V lost 6 bases and J lost 4, with 13 bases in between. The CDR3 length is 14 residues. DNA of the CDR3: TGTGCCAGCTCCCCCTCGGAGGGGAATCAGCCCCAGCATTTT. Translating it yields CASSPSEGNQPQHF.

The V gene is TRBV20-1, the J gene TRBJ2-1; TRBD2 aligns across 7 bases. Germline loops: CDR1 DFQATT, CDR2 SNEGSKA (reference sequence). This CDR3 spans 16 amino acids. Trimming at V came to 3 bases and at J to 2 bases, leaving 10 bases not matched to a gene. CDR3 in amino acids: CSASLLADLAYNEQFF. The CDR3 DNA is TGCAGTGCTAGTCTTCTAGCGGACCTTGCCTACAATGAGCAGTTCTTC.

This rearrangement joins TRBV18 to TRBJ2-2; no reliable D call. V gave up 3 bases and J gave up 5 bases, with 4 bases separating them. The CDR3 sequence is 12 residues long. Per the germline V gene, CDR1 is KGHSH and CDR2 is LQKENI. The CDR3 nucleotides are TGTGCCAGCTCACCCGGGACCGGGGAGCTGTTTTTT. Translated: CASSPGTGELFF.

This sequence joins TRBV6-5 and TRBJ1-2; D might be TRBD1 (5 bases). V lost 2 bases and J lost 7, with 11 bases in between. This CDR3 contains 13 residues. Germline lookup yields CDR1 MNHEY and CDR2 SVGAGI. CDR3 residues: CASSYVAGGGYTF. The CDR3 nucleotides are TGTGCCAGCAGTTACGTCGCCGGGGGTGGCTACACCTTC.

The V gene is TRBV7-2, the J gene TRBJ2-2; D is undetermined. Trimming pared 5 bases from V and 1 base from J, leaving 8 bases between. The CDR3 is 14 residues long. Germline loops: CDR1 SGHTA, CDR2 FQGNSA. CDR3 nucleotides: TGTGCCAGCAGCGCCCCAGGGAACACCGGGGAGCTGTTTTTT. Encoded protein: CASSAPGNTGELFF.

The rearrangement uses TRBV3-1 (or the pseudogene TRBV3-2) and TRBJ1-5, with D possibly TRBD1 on 5 matching bases. V gave up 5 bases and J gave up 1 base, with 9 bases separating them. The CDR3 is 14 residues long. Germline V gene data show CDR1 as LGHDT and CDR2 as YNNKEL (reference sequence). The CDR3 DNA reads as TGTGCCAGCAGCAACCGGGGGAGCAATCAGCCCCAGCATTTT. Amino acid sequence: CASSNRGSNQPQHF.

This rearrangement joins TRBV28 to TRBJ2-4; 8 nucleotides match TRBD1. Trimming removed 4 bases from V and 8 bases from J; junction bases left unmatched: 16. There are 17 residues in the CDR3. The germline V gene encodes CDR1 MDHEN and CDR2 SYDVKM. The CDR3 region is CASSSSILGRGQYIQYF. The CDR3 DNA is TGTGCCAGCAGTTCCAGCATTCTGGGCAGGGGGCAGTACATTCAGTACTTC.

The chain carries TRBV9 and TRBJ1-2; 7 bases agree with TRBD1. Trimming took 6 bases from V and 6 from J; bases not matched to a gene: 8. Germline V CDR1 and CDR2: SGDLS, YYNGEE. CDR3 length: 13 residues. CDR3 region: CASKRDSLDGYTF. DNA of the CDR3: TGTGCCAGCAAAAGGGACAGCCTTGATGGCTACACCTTC.

This chain joins TRBV10-2 and TRBJ2-7, with 8 bases identical to TRBD2. Trimming removed 3 bases from V and 6 bases from J; junction bases left unmatched: 10. The CDR3 is 15 residues long. Germline CDR1 reads WSHSY; CDR2 reads SAAADI. The CDR3 DNA is TGCGCCAGCAGTGATACGGGGGGGATACGAGGCGAGCAGTACTTC. Protein: CASSDTGGIRGEQYF.

CDR3 sequence: CASSVDRELTEQYF. The CDR3 DNA is TGTGCCAGCAGCGTAGATAGGGAGCTCACCGAGCAGTACTTC. The chain recombines TRBV9 with TRBJ2-7; tentative D call: TRBD2 (5 bases). V gave up 0 bases and J gave up 6 bases, with 13 bases separating them. The CDR3 contains 14 residues. Germline values: CDR1 SGDLS, CDR2 YYNGEE.

CDR3 residues: CASSLVSGWTGELFF. CDR3 coding DNA: TGTGCCAGCAGCCTAGTGTCGGGATGGACCGGGGAGCTGTTTTTT. The chain joins TRBV7-9 to TRBJ2-2, with a possible D match to TRBD2 (5 bases). The V gene lost 5 bases and the J gene lost 5 bases, with 15 bases spanning the gap. The V gene's germline CDR1 is SEHNR and CDR2 FQNEAQ (reference sequence). CDR3 length: 15 residues.

This clone appeared once. The J gene is TRBJ2-7, the V gene TRBV2; weak D call: TRBD2 (5 bases). Germline CDR1 reads SNHLY; CDR2 reads FYNNEI. The CDR3 contains 14 residues. The ends were cut back, 7 bases at V and 0 bases at J, with 13 bases in the middle. CDR3 nucleotide sequence: TGTGCCAGCAAGGAGAGGGCTTACTCCTACGAGCAGTACTTC. Residues: CASKERAYSYEQYF.

The chain carries TRBV5-6 and TRBJ1-4, with 9 bases identical to TRBD1. In germline, CDR1 is SGHDT, CDR2 YYEEEE. CDR3 length equals 16 residues. V was pared by 4 bases and J by 7 bases, with 11 bases of the junction left unmatched. CDR3: CASSRLPGQGPEKLFF. CDR3 DNA sequence: TGTGCCAGCAGCCGCCTCCCGGGACAGGGTCCTGAAAAACTGTTTTTT.

The J gene is TRBJ2-3, the V gene TRBV12-2; the DNA was not compared with TRBD1, the D call given in the table. TRBV12-2 is flagged as a pseudogene. CDR3 length: 15 residues. CDR3 in DNA: TGTGCAAGTCGCTTGAGATTAGGGGCGGCAGATACGCAGTATTTT. Encoded protein: CASRLRLGAADTQYF.

The chain has TRBV7-9 and TRBJ1-1; D may be TRBD1 (5 bases). With 5 bases removed from V and 0 bases from J, the gap between germline ends came to 7 bases. Germline lookup yields CDR1 SEHNR and CDR2 FQNEAQ (reference sequence). CDR3 length: 13 amino acids. The CDR3 bases are TGTGCCAGCAGCCAACAGGTGAACACTGAAGCTTTCTTT. Translating gives CASSQQVNTEAFF.

The chain joins TRBV5-3 to TRBJ2-3; 9 nucleotides agree with TRBD2. TRBV5-3 is flagged as an ORF with uncertain function. With 4 bases clipped from V and 9 bases from J, the junction kept 3 bases outside the gene matches. CDR3 size: 12 residues. The CDR3 loop reads CARSPLAGTQYF. The CDR3 DNA follows: TGTGCCAGAAGCCCGCTAGCGGGGACGCAGTATTTT.

J is TRBJ2-1 and V is TRBV5-1; a possible D gene is TRBD1 (5 bases). The germline CDR1 and CDR2 sequences are SGHRS and YFSETQ. The ends were cut back, 1 base at V and 12 bases at J, with 20 bases in the middle. The CDR3 covers 15 residues. CDR3 coding DNA: TGCGCCAGCAGCTTGACCCCAGACAGCCGAGAGAGGCAGTTCTTC. This gives the protein CASSLTPDSRERQFF.

The genes are TRBV3-1 (or the pseudogene TRBV3-2) and TRBJ2-1; 10 bases fit TRBD2. CDR3 length: 16 residues. V gave up 5 bases and J gave up 4 bases; unmatched junction bases: 8. Germline-derived CDR1 and CDR2 are LGHDT and YNNKEL (reference sequence). The CDR3 loop is CASSNREAGGYNEQFF. CDR3 coding DNA: TGTGCCAGCAGCAACCGGGAAGCGGGGGGGTACAATGAGCAGTTCTTC.

The chain has TRBV27 and TRBJ2-1, with a tentative D call TRBD2 (5 bases). The CDR3 totals 13 residues. Trimming shortened V by 9 bases and J by 8 bases, and 17 bases separated the two germline ends. CDR1 is MNHEY, CDR2 SMNVEV, per germline (reference sequence). In nucleotides, the CDR3 is TGTGCCAGTTACGGAGGTCTTACGGATGAGCAGTTCTTC. This sequence encodes CASYGGLTDEQFF.

This chain connects TRBV11-2 to TRBJ2-1; the match to TRBD2 covers 11 bases. V trimming: 3 bases; J trimming: 7 bases; junction bases outside the gene matches: 5. The V gene's germline CDR1 is SGHAT and CDR2 FQNNGV. CDR3 length equals 15 residues. CDR3 sequence reads: CASSLLAGGLNEQFF. In DNA, the CDR3 is TGTGCCAGCAGCTTGCTAGCGGGGGGTCTGAATGAGCAGTTCTTC.

The V call is TRBV15, the J call TRBJ1-4, with a possible D match to TRBD1 (5 bases). This CDR3 region has 14 residues. V lost 0 bases and J 8 bases, leaving 10 bases between the germline ends. Germline CDR1 reads LNHNV; CDR2 reads YYDKDF (reference sequence). Here the CDR3 reads CATSRDNNREKLFF. The CDR3 nucleotides read TGTGCCACCAGCAGAGATAATAACAGGGAAAAACTGTTTTTT. Together with reference TRBV15 and TRBJ1-4, the CDR3 gives the full variable domain: DAMVIQNPRYQVTQFGKPVTLSCSQTLNHNVMYWYQQKSSQAPKLLFHYYDKDFNNEADTPDNFQSRRPNTSFCFLDIRSPGLGDTAMYLCATSRDNNREKLFFGSGTQLSVL.

This clone appeared once. The sample has other DNA sequences that encode this CDR3 too. This chain links TRBV4-1 with TRBJ1-2; no clear D. CDR3 length: 15 residues. Between the trimmed V and J ends, which lost 2 bases and 0 bases, there was a span of 10 bases. The germline V gene encodes CDR1 MGHRA and CDR2 YSYEKL. CDR3 nucleotides: TGCGCCAGCAGCCAACTTTCCGCGACTAACTATGGCTACACCTTC. This encodes CASSQLSATNYGYTF.

The rearrangement links TRBV13 to TRBJ2-6; a weak D match, TRBD2 (7 bases). V lost 5 bases and J 13 bases, leaving 15 bases between the germline ends. Germline-derived CDR1 and CDR2 are PRHDT and FYEKMQ (reference sequence). CDR3 length equals 13 residues. The CDR3 sequence is CASSPGGRRVLTF. The CDR3 DNA is TGTGCCAGCAGCCCGGGGGGCCGTAGGGTCCTGACTTTC.

V usage is TRBV4-1 and J usage is TRBJ1-2, with a weak D call TRBD1 (5 bases). Trimming shortened V by 2 bases and J by 8 bases, and 21 bases separated the two germline ends. The CDR3 length is 16 residues. CDR1 and CDR2 from the germline V gene are MGHRA and YSYEKL. CDR3 nucleotides: TGCGCCAGCAGCCAACCCACCACCGGGACTTCAAAAGGCTACACCTTC. Translating gives CASSQPTTGTSKGYTF.

Regarding this clone: This CDR3 is also generated by other DNA sequences in the sample. The chain is built from TRBV6-5 and TRBJ1-1; D gene ambiguous. Germline V CDR1 and CDR2: MNHEY, SVGAGI. The V gene lost 0 bases and the J gene lost 1 base, with 6 bases spanning the gap. The CDR3 spans 14 residues. The CDR3 region is CASSYSRGNTEAFF. The CDR3 DNA is TGTGCCAGCAGTTACTCGCGGGGGAACACTGAAGCTTTCTTT.

The chain uses TRBV3-1 (or the pseudogene TRBV3-2) and TRBJ2-1; 7 nucleotides align to TRBD1. Germline lookup yields CDR1 LGHDT and CDR2 YNNKEL (reference sequence). Trimming removed 8 bases from V and 3 bases from J; junction bases left unmatched: 4. The CDR3 is 13 amino acids. Written as DNA, the CDR3 is TGTGCCAGCTCCGGACAGGTCTACAATGAGCAGTTCTTC. Amino acids: CASSGQVYNEQFF.

The chain combines TRBV25-1 with TRBJ2-2; 9 bases map to TRBD1. This CDR3 spans 15 amino acids. Per the germline V gene, CDR1 is MGHDK and CDR2 is SYGVNS. The V gene end was trimmed by 4 bases and the J gene end by 5 bases; junction bases not matched to a gene: 5. This chain's CDR3 is CASSAPGQGTGELFF. The CDR3 coding sequence is TGTGCCAGCAGTGCCCCCGGACAGGGGACCGGGGAGCTGTTTTTT.

To note about this clone: Compared with germline, one end of the junction differs, possibly owing to a read error. The sample has other DNA sequences that encode this CDR3 too. The chain combines TRBV7-3 with TRBJ2-6; 7 positions match TRBD1. The germline gives CDR1 SGHTA, CDR2 FQGTGA. The length of the CDR3 is 20 residues. CDR3 in amino acids: CASSLYAGGTVPSGANVLTF. The CDR3 nucleotides read TGTGCCAGCAGCTTATACGCTGGTGGGACAGTCCCTTCTGGGGCTAACGTCCTGACTTTC. The complete variable domain, with remaining parts taken from reference TRBV7-3 and TRBJ2-6, reads GAGVSQTPSNKVTEKGKYVELRCDPISGHTALYWYRQSLGQGPEFLIYFQGTGAADDSGLPNDRFFAVRPEGSVSTLKIQRTERGDSAVYLCASSLYAGGTVPSGANVLTFGAGSRLTVL.